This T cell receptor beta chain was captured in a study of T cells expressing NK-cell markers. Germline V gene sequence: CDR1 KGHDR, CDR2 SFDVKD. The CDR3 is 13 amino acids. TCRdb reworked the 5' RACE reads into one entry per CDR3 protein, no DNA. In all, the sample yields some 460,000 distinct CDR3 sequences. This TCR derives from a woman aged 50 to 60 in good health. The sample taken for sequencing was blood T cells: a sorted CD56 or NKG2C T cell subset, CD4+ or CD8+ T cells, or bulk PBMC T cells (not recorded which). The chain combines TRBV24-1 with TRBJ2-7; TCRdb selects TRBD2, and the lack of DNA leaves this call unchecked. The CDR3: CATSEGLAHEQYF.